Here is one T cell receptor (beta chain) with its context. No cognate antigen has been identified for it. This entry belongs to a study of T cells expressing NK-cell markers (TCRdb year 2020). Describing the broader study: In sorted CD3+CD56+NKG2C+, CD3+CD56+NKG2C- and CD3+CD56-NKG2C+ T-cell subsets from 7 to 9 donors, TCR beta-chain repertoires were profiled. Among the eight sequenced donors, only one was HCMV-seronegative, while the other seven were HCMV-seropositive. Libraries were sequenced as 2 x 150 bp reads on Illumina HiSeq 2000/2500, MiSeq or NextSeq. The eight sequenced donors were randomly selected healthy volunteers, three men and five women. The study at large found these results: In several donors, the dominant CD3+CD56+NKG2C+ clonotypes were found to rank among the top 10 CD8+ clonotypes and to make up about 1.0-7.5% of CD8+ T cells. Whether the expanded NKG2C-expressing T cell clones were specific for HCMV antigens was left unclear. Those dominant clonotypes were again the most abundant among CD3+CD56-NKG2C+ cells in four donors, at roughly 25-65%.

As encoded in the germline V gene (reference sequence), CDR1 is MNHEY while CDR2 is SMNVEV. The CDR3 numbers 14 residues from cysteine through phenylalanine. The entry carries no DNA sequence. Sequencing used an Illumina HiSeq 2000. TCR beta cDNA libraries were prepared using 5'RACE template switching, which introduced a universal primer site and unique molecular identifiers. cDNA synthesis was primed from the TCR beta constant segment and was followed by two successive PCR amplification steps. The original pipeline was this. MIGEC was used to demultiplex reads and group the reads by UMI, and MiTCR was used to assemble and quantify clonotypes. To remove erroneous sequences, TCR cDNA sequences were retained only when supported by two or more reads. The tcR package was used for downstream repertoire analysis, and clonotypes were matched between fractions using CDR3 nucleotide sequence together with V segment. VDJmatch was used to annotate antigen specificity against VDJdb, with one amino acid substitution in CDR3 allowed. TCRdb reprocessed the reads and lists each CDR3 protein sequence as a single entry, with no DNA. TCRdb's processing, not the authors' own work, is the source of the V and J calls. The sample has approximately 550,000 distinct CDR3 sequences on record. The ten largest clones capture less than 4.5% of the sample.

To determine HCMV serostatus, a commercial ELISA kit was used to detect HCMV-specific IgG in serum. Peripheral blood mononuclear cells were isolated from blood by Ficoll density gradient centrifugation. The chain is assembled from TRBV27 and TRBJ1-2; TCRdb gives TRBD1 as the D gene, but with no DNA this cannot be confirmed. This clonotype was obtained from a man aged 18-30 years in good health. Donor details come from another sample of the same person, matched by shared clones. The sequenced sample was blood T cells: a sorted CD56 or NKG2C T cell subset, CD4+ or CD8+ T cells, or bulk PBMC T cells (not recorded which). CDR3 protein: CASSRTGGIYGYTF.